Listed here are 21 T cell receptor beta chains from one sample, sequenced in a study of blood T cell repertoires in COVID-19 (TCRdb year 2020). Libraries were built with the immunoSEQ multiplex PCR assay. This is the immuneACCESS table as TCRdb keeps it, with only in-frame sequences that have V and J called. A part of the clones is gone; compared with another copy, unresolved V genes explain less than half, and the rest is unexplained. For this sample the table gives 70,000 to 95,000 clones, of which around four fifths were detected only once. The top ten clones comprise approximately 12% of the sample. Sequenced input: peripheral blood. All receptors derive from a woman in her seventies with active or convalescent COVID-19.

This chain uses TRBV7-2 with TRBJ1-5; D gene unclear. Trimming stripped 4 bases from V and 8 bases from J, with 12 bases between. The CDR3 has 13 residues. Germline V gives CDR1 SGHTA, CDR2 FQGNSA. CDR3 amino acids: CASSYLGREPQHF. CDR3 bases: TGTGCCAGCAGCTATTTGGGTCGGGAGCCCCAGCATTTT.

The V and J genes are TRBV11-2 and TRBJ1-1; a possible D gene is TRBD1 (6 bases). V dropped 6 bases and J dropped 5 bases, with 22 bases sitting between them. The CDR3 is made up of 16 amino acids. The germline gives CDR1 SGHAT, CDR2 FQNNGV. CDR3 protein: CASSHPNQGGGTEAFF. DNA for the CDR3: TGTGCCAGCAGTCACCCAAATCAAGGGGGAGGGACTGAAGCTTTCTTT.

The V and J genes are TRBV19 and TRBJ2-3, with 7 bases matching TRBD1. Per germline, CDR1 LNHDA and CDR2 SQIVND (reference sequence). The junction had 6 bases not matched to a gene; V was cut back by 4 bases and J by 2 bases. CDR3 size: 15 residues. The CDR3 spells CASSTRQGATDTQYF. The CDR3 DNA reads TGTGCCAGTAGTACCCGACAGGGCGCCACAGATACGCAGTATTTT.

This clone came up a few times. The chain couples TRBV11-3 to TRBJ2-1; 11 nucleotides align to TRBD2. V was pared by 1 base and J by 7 bases, with 9 bases of the junction left unmatched. CDR3 length: 17 amino acids. CDR1 and CDR2 (germline): SGHNT, YENEEA. The CDR3 region is CASSLGSLAGGRNEQFF. The CDR3 DNA sequence: TGTGCCAGCAGCTTAGGATCTCTAGCGGGGGGAAGGAATGAGCAGTTCTTC.

The chain links TRBV7-2 to TRBJ2-7, with a possible D match to TRBD1 (5 bases). Trimming stripped 6 bases from V and 0 bases from J, with 9 bases between. Per the germline V gene, CDR1 is SGHTA and CDR2 is FQGNSA. The CDR3 has 13 residues. CDR3 bases: TGTGCCAGCAGTCCTACAGGCTCCTACGAGCAGTACTTC. It is translated as CASSPTGSYEQYF.

The rearrangement uses TRBV4-1 and TRBJ1-2, with D uncertain. This CDR3 is 16 amino acids long. Trimming removed 1 base from V and 0 bases from J, with 12 bases in between. Germline V gene data show CDR1 as MGHRA and CDR2 as YSYEKL. CDR3 in DNA: TGCGCCAGCAGCCAAGGGCAGTCCCTTTCTAACTATGGCTACACCTTC. This sequence encodes CASSQGQSLSNYGYTF.

The gene calls are TRBV9 and TRBJ2-1; TRBD1 is a possible D gene (7 bases). Trimming cost V 0 bases and J 3 bases, with 10 bases left between them. The CDR3 extends over 15 amino acids. Germline V CDR1 and CDR2: SGDLS, YYNGEE. The CDR3 spells CASSVGQGGYNEQFF. CDR3 coding DNA: TGTGCCAGCAGCGTAGGGCAGGGGGGCTACAATGAGCAGTTCTTC.

The chain combines TRBV7-9 with TRBJ1-6; no clear D gene. The ends were cut back, 2 bases at V and 0 bases at J, with 5 bases in the middle. This CDR3 comprises 15 residues. Germline V gives CDR1 SEHNR, CDR2 FQNEAQ (reference sequence). CDR3 loop: CASSLHSSYNSPLHF. The CDR3 coding sequence is TGTGCCAGCAGCTTACACAGCTCCTATAATTCACCCCTCCACTTT. The complete variable domain, with remaining parts taken from reference TRBV7-9 and TRBJ1-6, reads DTGVSQNPRHKITKRGQNVTFRCDPISEHNRLYWYRQTLGQGPEFLTYFQNEAQLEKSRLLSDRFSAERPKGSFSTLEIQRTEQGDSAMYLCASSLHSSYNSPLHFGNGTRLTVT.

This clone was recorded once. The chain is built from TRBV6-1 and TRBJ2-5, with D maybe TRBD2 (7 bases). Looked up from germline, CDR1 is MNHNS and CDR2 is SASEGT. The V and J ends lost 6 bases and 3 bases respectively, with 14 bases between them. There are 14 residues in the CDR3. In DNA, the CDR3 is TGTGCCAGCAGAGCTGGGGGGGGCAAAGAGACCCAGTACTTC. Translating it yields CASRAGGGKETQYF.

The gene calls are TRBV2 and TRBJ1-2; 7 bases fit TRBD1. The CDR3 contains 14 residues. The germline CDR1 and CDR2 sequences are SNHLY and FYNNEI. Trimming removed 7 bases from V and 7 bases from J; junction bases left unmatched: 12. CDR3 sequence reads: CASTNSGTAGGYTF. The DNA for the CDR3 is TGTGCCAGCACCAATTCAGGGACAGCAGGTGGCTACACCTTC.

The V gene is TRBV6-5, the J gene TRBJ1-2; the match to TRBD1 covers 12 bases. The length of the CDR3 is 15 residues. Per germline, CDR1 MNHEY and CDR2 SVGAGI. With V trimmed by 10 bases and J by 7 bases, 13 bases remained unmatched. DNA for the CDR3: TGTGCCAACAGCCAAAATCGGGGACAGGGGGCTGGCTACACCTTC. It codes for CANSQNRGQGAGYTF.

The chain carries TRBV5-1 and TRBJ2-1, with 11 positions matching TRBD2. The CDR3 loop spans 15 amino acids. V lost 0 bases and J lost 8; bases outside the gene matches: 4. Germline CDR1 SGHRS, CDR2 YFSETQ. CDR3 in DNA: TGCGCCAGCAGCTTGGCCGGGACTAGCGGTGATGAGCAGTTCTTC. Its protein product is CASSLAGTSGDEQFF.

The sample holds a few counts of this clone. This chain links TRBV12-3 or TRBV12-4 with TRBJ2-1; D gene uncertain. The CDR3 length is 12 residues. Between the trimmed V and J ends, which lost 5 bases and 9 bases, there was a span of 11 bases. CDR3 loop: CASSRLTGEQFF. CDR3 nucleotide sequence: TGTGCCAGCAGTCGACTGACGGGTGAGCAGTTCTTC.

The J gene is TRBJ2-4, the V gene TRBV19; TRBD2 matches 14 bases. This CDR3 is 17 amino acids long. V was clipped by 6 bases and J by 2 bases; unmatched bases: 6. Germline CDR1 and CDR2: LNHDA and SQIVND (reference sequence). The CDR3 region has the DNA TGTGCCAGTAGGAAGGGACTAGCGGGGGCGACCAAAAACATTCAGTACTTC. It encodes CASRKGLAGATKNIQYF.

The rearrangement uses TRBV5-1 and TRBJ1-1; D call uncertain. Per the germline V gene, CDR1 is SGHRS and CDR2 is YFSETQ. The CDR3 covers 15 residues. With 0 bases removed from V and 0 bases from J, the gap between germline ends came to 9 bases. This chain's CDR3 is CASSLDPGMNTEAFF. In nucleotides, the CDR3 is TGCGCCAGCAGCTTGGATCCGGGGATGAACACTGAAGCTTTCTTT. The entire variable domain, with the rest obtained from reference TRBV5-1 and TRBJ1-1, is as follows: KAGVTQTPRYLIKTRGQQVTLSCSPISGHRSVSWYQQTPGQGLQFLFEYFSETQRNKGNFPGRFSGRQFSNSRSEMNVSTLELGDSALYLCASSLDPGMNTEAFFGQGTRLTVV.

The V gene is TRBV29-1, the J gene TRBJ1-1, with no clear D. Trimming took off 4 bases at V and 0 bases at J, with 9 bases between the two ends. This CDR3 is 13 amino acids long. Germline CDR1 SQVTM, CDR2 ANQGSEA. This CDR3 reads CSVVSPVNTEAFF. The DNA of the CDR3 is TGCAGCGTTGTATCACCGGTGAACACTGAAGCTTTCTTT.

The V and J genes are TRBV5-4 and TRBJ2-3; 11 bases fit TRBD2. Germline V gene sequence: CDR1 SGHNT, CDR2 YYREEE (reference sequence). Trimming took 3 bases from V and 5 from J; bases not matched to a gene: 8. This CDR3 is 16 amino acids long. CDR3 region: CASSSSLAGEQDTQYF. The CDR3 nucleotides read TGTGCCAGCAGCTCGTCACTAGCGGGGGAGCAAGATACGCAGTATTTT.

V usage is TRBV6-1 and J usage is TRBJ1-5; no firm D call. This CDR3 comprises 17 residues. V lost 2 bases and J 2 bases, leaving 16 bases between the germline ends. CDR1 and CDR2 (germline): MNHNS, SASEGT. CDR3 coding DNA: TGTGCCAGCAGTGAATTGGGCGAAGGATTCCGCAATCAGCCCCAGCATTTT. It yields the protein CASSELGEGFRNQPQHF.

Worth noting for this clone: Other nucleotide sequences in the sample specify the same CDR3. The chain couples TRBV10-3 to TRBJ2-7; 11 bases map to TRBD1. V was pared by 10 bases and J by 2 bases, with 4 bases of the junction left unmatched. CDR1 and CDR2 from the germline V gene are ENHRY and SYGVKD. CDR3 length: 13 amino acids. CDR3 region: CATRTGGAYEQYF. As DNA, the CDR3 is TGTGCCACACGGACAGGGGGCGCCTACGAGCAGTACTTC.

This clone has just a few counts. V and J are TRBV3-1 (or the pseudogene TRBV3-2) and TRBJ2-1; 8 nucleotides line up with TRBD1. Germline loops: CDR1 LGHDT, CDR2 YNNKEL (reference sequence). V shed 0 bases and J 6 bases; nucleotides not matched to a gene: 7. The CDR3 sequence is 16 residues long. The CDR3, as DNA: TGTGCCAGCAGCCAAGATAGGACAGGGATAGGCAATGAGCAGTTCTTC. This encodes CASSQDRTGIGNEQFF.

The V gene is TRBV5-4, the J gene TRBJ2-3, with TRBD2 matching over 8 bases. The J segment lost 0 bases and the V segment lost 0 bases, leaving 6 bases of the junction unmatched. Germline CDR1 and CDR2: SGHNT and YYREEE (reference sequence). This CDR3 spans 17 amino acids. The CDR3, as DNA: TGTGCCAGCAGCTTGGTCCTAGCGGGCCCTAGCACAGATACGCAGTATTTT. This gives the protein CASSLVLAGPSTDTQYF.